This T cell receptor (beta chain) appears in the sequencing data of a study of T cells after yellow fever vaccination. CDR3 length: 16 residues. Germline V CDR1 and CDR2: SQVTM, ANQGSEA. Trimming cost V 6 bases and J 4 bases; bases outside gene matches: 11. They built TCR cDNA with 5'RACE template switching, a step that put in a universal primer site and UMIs. TCRdb itself ran the 5' RACE reads through MiXCR, one entry per CDR3 protein. In the table there are some 250,000 distinct CDR3 sequences, over 3% of which are singletons. This clonotype was observed at least ten times. This clonotype was obtained from a man aged 18 to 35 who received the YFV17D yellow fever vaccine. Source: PBMCs, taken 15 days after the yellow fever booster vaccination. The chain joins TRBV29-1 to TRBJ2-3; TRBD2 aligns across 12 bases. Here the CDR3 reads CSVGLAGRLEADTQYF. The CDR3 coding sequence is TGCAGCGTAGGACTAGCGGGGAGATTAGAAGCAGATACGCAGTATTTT.